This is a list of T cell receptor beta chains from one sample in a study of shared clonotypes between healthy human individuals. Only in-frame clones appear in the TCRdb table, and some are missing; sequencing was by immunoSEQ multiplex PCR. The repertoire has 550,000 to 850,000 clones, approximately 77% of them found once; the top ten carry under 2%. Sequenced sample: memory CD4+ T cells sorted from blood. These receptors all come from a woman aged 25 to 39 in good health. Each CDR3 is given with its conserved first and last residue. The order of the fields is V gene, clone size, J gene, D gene, CDR3 protein, CDR3 DNA. The D gene is left open where the match is weak. Clone size is shown for a subset of rows, as once, few, many or a class of expanded clone.

v_call: TRBV2
clone_size: .
j_call: TRBJ2-5
d_call: .
cdr3_aa: CASSEVGAFQETQYF
cdr3_nt: TGTGCCAGCAGTGAAGTTGGGGCATTCCAAGAGACCCAGTACTTC

v_call: TRBV7-9
clone_size: many
j_call: TRBJ2-2
d_call: TRBD2
cdr3_aa: CASSTRSGSANTGELFF
cdr3_nt: TGTGCCAGCAGCACGCGCAGCGGGAGCGCGAACACCGGGGAGCTGTTTTTT

v_call: TRBV6-4
clone_size: once
j_call: TRBJ2-3
d_call: .
cdr3_aa: CASSDSTDTQYF
cdr3_nt: TGTGCCAGCAGTGACTCAACAGATACGCAGTATTTT

v_call: TRBV4-2
clone_size: .
j_call: TRBJ2-3
d_call: .
cdr3_aa: CASSQERSGSTDTQYF
cdr3_nt: TGTGCCAGCAGCCAAGAAAGAAGCGGGAGCACAGATACGCAGTATTTT

v_call: TRBV10-3
clone_size: .
j_call: TRBJ2-7
d_call: .
cdr3_aa: CAISGTNEQYF
cdr3_nt: TGTGCCATCAGTGGAACCAACGAGCAGTACTTC

v_call: TRBV19
clone_size: .
j_call: TRBJ2-1
d_call: TRBD2
cdr3_aa: CASSLSGTSGRNEQFF
cdr3_nt: TGTGCCAGTAGTCTCTCGGGGACTAGCGGGAGAAATGAGCAGTTCTTC

v_call: TRBV7-2
clone_size: .
j_call: TRBJ2-7
d_call: TRBD2
cdr3_aa: CASSLVFSGGLREQYF
cdr3_nt: TGTGCCAGCAGCTTAGTTTTTTCGGGAGGGCTACGAGAGCAGTACTTC

v_call: TRBV18
clone_size: .
j_call: TRBJ1-2
d_call: TRBD1
cdr3_aa: CASSWDRANYGYTF
cdr3_nt: TGTGCCAGCTCGTGGGACAGAGCTAACTATGGCTACACCTTC

v_call: TRBV7-2
clone_size: .
j_call: TRBJ1-5
d_call: .
cdr3_aa: CASSLGQYNQPQHF
cdr3_nt: TGTGCCAGCAGCTTAGGACAGTACAATCAGCCCCAGCATTTT

v_call: TRBV5-1
clone_size: few
j_call: TRBJ2-3
d_call: .
cdr3_aa: CASRDATWDTQYF
cdr3_nt: TGCGCCAGCCGGGACGCCACGTGGGATACGCAGTATTTT

v_call: TRBV6-4
clone_size: .
j_call: TRBJ2-1
d_call: TRBD2
cdr3_aa: CASRELAGGMNEQFF
cdr3_nt: TGTGCCAGCAGAGAACTAGCGGGAGGGATGAATGAGCAGTTCTTC

v_call: TRBV18
clone_size: .
j_call: TRBJ1-1
d_call: TRBD1
cdr3_aa: CASSEWTGVNTEAFF
cdr3_nt: TGTGCCAGCTCAGAGTGGACAGGGGTGAACACTGAAGCTTTCTTT

v_call: TRBV25-1
clone_size: .
j_call: TRBJ2-3
d_call: TRBD2
cdr3_aa: CASSDSRPEGLATDTQYF
cdr3_nt: TGTGCCAGCAGTGACTCAAGACCTGAGGGACTAGCCACAGATACGCAGTATTTT

v_call: TRBV28
clone_size: .
j_call: TRBJ2-1
d_call: TRBD2
cdr3_aa: CASSPRTSGVREQFF
cdr3_nt: TGTGCCAGCAGTCCCCGGACTAGCGGAGTGAGGGAGCAGTTCTTC

v_call: TRBV5-4
clone_size: few
j_call: TRBJ1-1
d_call: .
cdr3_aa: CASSHRDGNTEAFF
cdr3_nt: TGTGCCAGCAGCCACCGGGACGGGAACACTGAAGCTTTCTTT

v_call: TRBV6-1
clone_size: .
j_call: TRBJ1-2
d_call: .
cdr3_aa: CASMARVGGSGDYTF
cdr3_nt: TGTGCCAGCATGGCACGTGTGGGGGGCTCGGGCGACTACACCTTC

v_call: TRBV19
clone_size: .
j_call: TRBJ2-7
d_call: .
cdr3_aa: CASSRQNSYEQYF
cdr3_nt: TGTGCCAGTAGCCGACAGAACTCCTACGAGCAGTACTTC

v_call: TRBV7-9
clone_size: .
j_call: TRBJ1-2
d_call: .
cdr3_aa: CASSLVEGVIYGYTF
cdr3_nt: TGTGCCAGCAGCTTGGTGGAGGGGGTTATCTATGGCTACACCTTC

v_call: TRBV29-1
clone_size: .
j_call: TRBJ2-1
d_call: TRBD2
cdr3_aa: CSVPAGGVFNEQFF
cdr3_nt: TGCAGCGTACCAGCGGGAGGGGTGTTCAATGAGCAGTTCTTC

v_call: TRBV5-1
clone_size: .
j_call: TRBJ2-7
d_call: TRBD1
cdr3_aa: CASSLSPGTDLYEQYF
cdr3_nt: TGCGCCAGCAGCTTGTCCCCCGGGACAGACCTTTACGAGCAGTACTTC

v_call: TRBV29-1
clone_size: .
j_call: TRBJ2-3
d_call: .
cdr3_aa: CSVEGGSRWADTQYF
cdr3_nt: TGCAGCGTTGAAGGGGGGAGCAGATGGGCAGATACGCAGTATTTT

v_call: TRBV6-6
clone_size: .
j_call: TRBJ1-1
d_call: TRBD1
cdr3_aa: CASSVPGQGVYTEAFF
cdr3_nt: TGTGCCAGCAGTGTTCCGGGACAGGGGGTTTACACTGAAGCTTTCTTT

v_call: TRBV5-8
clone_size: .
j_call: TRBJ2-6
d_call: TRBD1
cdr3_aa: CAIPLPGQGFFSGANVLTF
cdr3_nt: TGTGCCATTCCACTTCCGGGACAGGGATTTTTCTCTGGGGCCAACGTCCTGACTTTC

v_call: TRBV29-1
clone_size: .
j_call: TRBJ1-1
d_call: .
cdr3_aa: CSVASRVSGTEAFF
cdr3_nt: TGCAGCGTTGCGTCCAGGGTGTCGGGCACTGAAGCTTTCTTT

v_call: TRBV27
clone_size: .
j_call: TRBJ2-6
d_call: .
cdr3_aa: CASSRAGTNAPGANVLTF
cdr3_nt: TGTGCCAGCAGCAGAGCCGGGACGAATGCACCTGGGGCCAACGTCCTGACTTTC

v_call: TRBV14
clone_size: once
j_call: TRBJ2-1
d_call: TRBD2
cdr3_aa: CASSQDIDETSGGAYNEQFF
cdr3_nt: TGTGCCAGCAGCCAAGATATTGATGAGACTAGCGGGGGTGCTTACAATGAGCAGTTCTTC

v_call: TRBV6-5
clone_size: .
j_call: TRBJ2-7
d_call: TRBD1
cdr3_aa: CASSHRQGEGEQYF
cdr3_nt: TGTGCCAGCAGTCATCGACAGGGGGAAGGGGAGCAGTACTTC

v_call: TRBV18
clone_size: .
j_call: TRBJ1-1
d_call: .
cdr3_aa: CASSLQDDTEAFF
cdr3_nt: TGTGCCAGCTCACTACAGGATGACACTGAAGCTTTCTTT

v_call: TRBV27
clone_size: many
j_call: TRBJ2-7
d_call: .
cdr3_aa: CASSLFPGDSYEQYF
cdr3_nt: TGTGCCAGCAGTTTATTCCCAGGGGACTCCTACGAGCAGTACTTC

v_call: TRBV10-3
clone_size: once
j_call: TRBJ2-1
d_call: TRBD2
cdr3_aa: CAISGLAGVYEQFF
cdr3_nt: TGTGCCATCAGTGGACTAGCGGGAGTTTATGAGCAGTTCTTC

v_call: TRBV6-5
clone_size: .
j_call: TRBJ2-1
d_call: .
cdr3_aa: CASREPGPARNEQFF
cdr3_nt: TGTGCCAGCAGAGAACCGGGACCCGCACGGAATGAGCAGTTCTTC

v_call: TRBV1
clone_size: .
j_call: TRBJ1-5
d_call: .
cdr3_aa: CTSSHVSGGNQPQHF
cdr3_nt: TGCACCAGCAGCCACGTTAGTGGTGGCAATCAGCCCCAGCATTTT

v_call: TRBV7-9
clone_size: .
j_call: TRBJ1-1
d_call: .
cdr3_aa: CASSLTLQPAFF
cdr3_nt: TGTGCCAGCAGCTTGACATTACAACCGGCTTTCTTT

v_call: TRBV30
clone_size: .
j_call: TRBJ1-4
d_call: TRBD1
cdr3_aa: CAWSRQGLNEKLFF
cdr3_nt: TGTGCCTGGAGTCGACAGGGACTTAATGAAAAACTGTTTTTT

v_call: TRBV6-6
clone_size: .
j_call: TRBJ2-7
d_call: .
cdr3_aa: CASSSTWSYEQYF
cdr3_nt: TGTGCCAGCAGTTCCACATGGTCCTACGAGCAGTACTTC

v_call: TRBV20-1
clone_size: few
j_call: TRBJ2-3
d_call: .
cdr3_aa: CSARQIDTQYF
cdr3_nt: TGCAGTGCTAGACAGATAGATACGCAGTATTTT

v_call: TRBV28
clone_size: many
j_call: TRBJ1-3
d_call: .
cdr3_aa: CASSRMSLSGNTIYF
cdr3_nt: TGTGCCAGCAGCAGAATGAGCCTCTCTGGAAACACCATATATTTT

v_call: TRBV6-1
clone_size: once
j_call: TRBJ1-2
d_call: .
cdr3_aa: CASTLTTGTNYGYTF
cdr3_nt: TGTGCCAGCACCCTGACAACGGGGACCAACTATGGCTACACCTTC

v_call: TRBV19
clone_size: .
j_call: TRBJ2-1
d_call: TRBD2
cdr3_aa: CASSIDRPGAGGHNEQFF
cdr3_nt: TGTGCCAGTAGTATAGATCGTCCGGGAGCGGGAGGTCACAATGAGCAGTTCTTC

v_call: TRBV4-1
clone_size: .
j_call: TRBJ2-1
d_call: TRBD1
cdr3_aa: CANTGGPEQFF
cdr3_nt: TGCGCCAACACAGGGGGACCTGAGCAGTTCTTC

v_call: TRBV10-3
clone_size: once
j_call: TRBJ1-2
d_call: .
cdr3_aa: CAISDSTTVTYGYTF
cdr3_nt: TGTGCCATCAGTGACTCTACGACAGTCACCTATGGCTACACCTTC

v_call: TRBV5-1
clone_size: .
j_call: TRBJ2-7
d_call: .
cdr3_aa: CASSPSNRLYEQYF
cdr3_nt: TGCGCCAGCAGCCCGTCGAACAGGCTTTACGAGCAGTACTTC

v_call: TRBV5-1
clone_size: .
j_call: TRBJ1-1
d_call: .
cdr3_aa: CASSPWTGMNTEAFF
cdr3_nt: TGCGCCAGCAGCCCGTGGACGGGAATGAACACTGAAGCTTTCTTT

v_call: TRBV2
clone_size: .
j_call: TRBJ2-1
d_call: .
cdr3_aa: CASKGTVVHEQFF
cdr3_nt: TGTGCCAGCAAAGGGACCGTTGTCCATGAGCAGTTCTTC

v_call: TRBV5-6
clone_size: .
j_call: TRBJ2-1
d_call: .
cdr3_aa: CASSVPLRGNEQFF
cdr3_nt: TGTGCCAGCAGCGTACCCCTCCGGGGGAATGAGCAGTTCTTC

v_call: TRBV4-2
clone_size: .
j_call: TRBJ2-2
d_call: TRBD2
cdr3_aa: CASSKAGADGELFF
cdr3_nt: TGTGCCAGCAGTAAAGCGGGAGCGGACGGGGAGCTGTTTTTT

v_call: TRBV5-1
clone_size: .
j_call: TRBJ2-1
d_call: TRBD1
cdr3_aa: CASSGGTGLGEQFF
cdr3_nt: TGCGCCAGCAGCGGCGGGACAGGGTTGGGAGAGCAGTTCTTC

v_call: TRBV7-7
clone_size: .
j_call: TRBJ2-1
d_call: .
cdr3_aa: CASSLGGASSYNEQFF
cdr3_nt: TGTGCCAGCAGCTTAGGGGGGGCCTCTTCCTACAATGAGCAGTTCTTC

v_call: TRBV11-2
clone_size: .
j_call: TRBJ2-3
d_call: .
cdr3_aa: CASSLDLVISDTQYF
cdr3_nt: TGTGCCAGCAGCTTAGATCTAGTTATCTCAGATACGCAGTATTTT

v_call: TRBV7-2
clone_size: .
j_call: TRBJ2-7
d_call: TRBD1
cdr3_aa: CASSLGTGGSYEQYF
cdr3_nt: TGTGCCAGCAGCCTCGGGACAGGAGGCTCCTACGAGCAGTACTTC

v_call: TRBV9
clone_size: many
j_call: TRBJ1-5
d_call: TRBD1
cdr3_aa: CASSRTGQNQPQHF
cdr3_nt: TGTGCCAGCAGTCGGACAGGGCAGAATCAGCCCCAGCATTTT

v_call: TRBV5-1
clone_size: .
j_call: TRBJ2-7
d_call: TRBD2
cdr3_aa: CASAAGGPYEQYF
cdr3_nt: TGCGCCAGCGCGGCGGGAGGGCCGTACGAGCAGTACTTC

v_call: TRBV25-1
clone_size: .
j_call: TRBJ2-3
d_call: TRBD2
cdr3_aa: CASSVASGLGDTQYF
cdr3_nt: TGTGCCAGCAGTGTCGCTAGCGGGTTAGGAGATACGCAGTATTTT